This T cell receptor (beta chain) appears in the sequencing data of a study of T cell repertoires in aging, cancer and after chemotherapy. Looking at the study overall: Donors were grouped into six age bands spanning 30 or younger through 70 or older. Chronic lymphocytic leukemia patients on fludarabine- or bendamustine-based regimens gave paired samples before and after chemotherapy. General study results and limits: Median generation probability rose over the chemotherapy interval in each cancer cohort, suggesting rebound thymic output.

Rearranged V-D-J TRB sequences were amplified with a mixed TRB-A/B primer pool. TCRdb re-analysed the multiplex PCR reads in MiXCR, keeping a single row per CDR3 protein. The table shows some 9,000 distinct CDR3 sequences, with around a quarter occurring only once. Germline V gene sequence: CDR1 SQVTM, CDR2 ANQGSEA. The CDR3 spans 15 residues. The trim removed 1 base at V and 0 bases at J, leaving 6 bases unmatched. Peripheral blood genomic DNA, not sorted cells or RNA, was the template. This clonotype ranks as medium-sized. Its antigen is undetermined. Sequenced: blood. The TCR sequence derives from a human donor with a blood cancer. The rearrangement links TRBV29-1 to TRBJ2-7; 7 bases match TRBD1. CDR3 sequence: CSVEVRAGGSYEQYF. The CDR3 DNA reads TGCAGCGTTGAAGTCAGGGCAGGGGGCTCCTACGAGCAGTACTTC.